This is a list of T cell receptor beta chains from one sample in a study of glioma-infiltrating T cells after dendritic cell vaccination. Sequenced by immunoSEQ multiplex PCR; TCRdb stores in-frame clones only, minus some. The data hold 100,000 or so clones, with around 90% observed a single time. The source material was blood, sampled after dendritic cell vaccination. These receptors came from a human donor with glioblastoma. The CDR3 runs from the conserved cysteine through the conserved F or W. Each record gives: D gene, V gene, clone size, J gene, CDR3 protein, CDR3 DNA. D genes are given only for firm matches. A row's size may be missing; if present it is once, few, many or a size class.

>.|TRBV29-1|.|TRBJ2-5
CSVGGGADQETQYF
TGCAGCGTTGGCGGCGGGGCCGACCAAGAGACCCAGTACTTC
>.|TRBV2|.|TRBJ1-1
CASSEAFGGYTEAFF
TGTGCCAGCAGTGAAGCATTCGGGGGTTACACTGAAGCTTTCTTT
>TRBD1|TRBV5-8|few|TRBJ2-7
CASSPKGQVGNEQYF
TGTGCCAGCAGCCCTAAGGGACAGGTCGGGAACGAGCAGTACTTC
>.|TRBV6-6|.|TRBJ1-1
CASREGRVGAPEAFF
TGTGCCAGCAGGGAGGGCAGGGTGGGAGCTCCTGAAGCTTTCTTT
>TRBD2|TRBV6-5|.|TRBJ2-7
CASTRTSSYEQYF
TGTGCCAGCACCAGGACTAGCTCCTACGAGCAGTACTTC
>TRBD1|TRBV5-6|.|TRBJ2-2
CASARGRETGELFF
TGTGCCAGCGCAAGGGGGCGCGAGACCGGGGAGCTGTTTTTT
>TRBD1|TRBV2|few|TRBJ1-2
CASRGLQGAGYGYTF
TGTGCCAGCAGGGGATTGCAGGGGGCCGGCTATGGCTACACCTTC
>.|TRBV7-2|.|TRBJ2-3
CASSLVPGLADTQYF
TGTGCCAGCAGCTTAGTCCCAGGGTTGGCAGATACGCAGTATTTT
>TRBD1|TRBV2|once|TRBJ2-2
CASNLPFGTGYTGELFF
TGTGCCAGCAACCTGCCCTTTGGGACAGGGTACACCGGGGAGCTGTTTTTT
>TRBD1|TRBV27|.|TRBJ2-7
CASSYRGHGLGYEQYF
TGTGCCAGCAGTTACAGGGGGCACGGGTTGGGTTACGAGCAGTACTTC
>.|TRBV7-2|.|TRBJ2-1
CASSLVTSGEQFF
TGTGCCAGCAGCTTAGTTACTAGTGGTGAGCAGTTCTTC
>TRBD1|TRBV6-6|.|TRBJ2-3
CASSYLRTGADTQYF
TGTGCCAGCAGTTACCTACGGACAGGGGCAGATACGCAGTATTTT
>.|TRBV5-1|.|TRBJ2-5
CASSIPSDLNSGTQYF
TGCGCCAGCAGCATTCCCTCGGACTTAAACTCGGGGACCCAGTACTTC
>.|TRBV5-1|.|TRBJ2-5
CASSLEPGGHETQYF
TGCGCCAGCAGCTTGGAGCCAGGGGGGCACGAGACCCAGTACTTC
>.|TRBV7-9|.|TRBJ2-2
CASSLPAVNTGELFF
TGTGCCAGCAGCCTCCCAGCGGTTAACACCGGGGAGCTGTTTTTT
>TRBD2|TRBV7-2|once|TRBJ2-2
CASSLGGLAGAGELFF
TGTGCCAGCAGCTTAGGGGGACTAGCGGGAGCCGGGGAGCTGTTTTTT
>TRBD1|TRBV27|.|TRBJ1-5
CASSSQGGQPQHF
TGTGCCAGCAGTAGCCAGGGGGGTCAGCCCCAGCATTTT
>TRBD1|TRBV5-1|.|TRBJ1-1
CASSWDRVDTEAFF
TGCGCCAGCAGCTGGGACAGGGTCGACACTGAAGCTTTCTTT
>TRBD2|TRBV5-4|.|TRBJ2-7
CASSSRTSGSLYEQYF
TGTGCCAGCAGCTCCCGGACTAGCGGGAGTCTCTACGAGCAGTACTTC
>TRBD1|TRBV6-6|.|TRBJ1-6
CASTPTGAASPLHF
TGTGCCAGCACCCCGACAGGGGCTGCTTCACCCCTCCACTTT
>TRBD1|TRBV6-5|.|TRBJ1-2
CASRLMDRGSGYTF
TGTGCCAGCAGACTAATGGACAGGGGAAGTGGCTACACCTTC
>TRBD1|TRBV7-9|once|TRBJ2-3
CASSSTLGQGGSDTQYF
TGTGCCAGCAGCTCAACCCTGGGACAGGGTGGGTCAGATACGCAGTATTTT
>TRBD1|TRBV10-3|.|TRBJ2-2
CAISGQGQTGELFF
TGTGCCATCAGCGGACAGGGTCAAACCGGGGAGCTGTTTTTT
>.|TRBV10-3|.|TRBJ1-5
CAISPVGQGRQPQHF
TGTGCCATCAGCCCCGTAGGACAAGGTAGGCAGCCCCAGCATTTT
>.|TRBV7-8|.|TRBJ2-7
CASSPERVRALNLYEQYF
TGTGCCAGCAGCCCCGAAAGGGTCAGGGCTTTGAATCTTTACGAGCAGTACTTC
>.|TRBV30|.|TRBJ1-1
CAWERPLRGEAFF
TGTGCCTGGGAGAGGCCCCTCAGGGGTGAAGCTTTCTTT
>.|TRBV7-9|.|TRBJ1-6
CASSATLPLHF
TGTGCCAGCAGCGCTACCCTCCCCCTCCACTTT
>.|TRBV6-5|.|TRBJ2-7
CASRGRGRTYEQYF
TGTGCCAGCAGAGGGAGGGGGAGAACCTACGAGCAGTACTTC
>.|TRBV29-1|.|TRBJ2-7
CSVESYEQYF
TGCAGCGTTGAGAGCTACGAGCAGTACTTC
>.|TRBV20-1|.|TRBJ1-2
CSARGQGGYTF
TGCAGTGCTCGGGGTCAGGGGGGCTACACCTTC
>TRBD2|TRBV12-5|.|TRBJ2-7
CASGPTGTTYYEQYF
TGTGCTAGTGGTCCGACCGGGACTACTTACTACGAGCAGTACTTC
>TRBD1|TRBV5-1|.|TRBJ2-5
CASSRDSQQETQYF
TGCGCCAGCAGCAGGGACAGTCAACAAGAGACCCAGTACTTC
>TRBD1|TRBV29-1|.|TRBJ1-2
CSVQDRPSYGYTF
TGCAGCGTGCAGGACAGGCCCAGCTATGGCTACACCTTC
>TRBD1|TRBV9|.|TRBJ1-1
CASSYTGGPNTEAFF
TGTGCCAGCAGTTATACAGGGGGCCCGAACACTGAAGCTTTCTTT
>TRBD2|TRBV2|once|TRBJ2-5
CASSGGLAWGETQYF
TGTGCCAGCAGTGGGGGACTAGCATGGGGGGAGACCCAGTACTTC
>TRBD2|TRBV7-8|.|TRBJ2-3
CASSLLAGGRDTQYF
TGTGCCAGCAGTCTACTAGCGGGAGGAAGAGATACGCAGTATTTT
>TRBD1|TRBV5-1|.|TRBJ1-2
CASSKGQDGYGYTF
TGCGCCAGCAGCAAGGGACAGGATGGGTATGGCTACACCTTC
>.|TRBV14|.|TRBJ2-4
CASSQGGLMGSKNIQYF
TGTGCCAGCAGCCAAGGAGGGTTGATGGGGTCCAAAAACATTCAGTACTTC
>TRBD1|TRBV19|.|TRBJ1-5
CASSIDGQGVNQPQHF
TGTGCCAGTAGTATAGATGGGCAGGGGGTCAATCAGCCCCAGCATTTT
>.|TRBV6-1|.|TRBJ2-3
CASMERVASTDTQYF
TGTGCCAGCATGGAACGGGTTGCTAGCACAGATACGCAGTATTTT
>.|TRBV5-1|once|TRBJ2-7
CASSLVGGYRGEQYF
TGCGCCAGCAGCTTGGTTGGGGGCTATCGAGGGGAGCAGTACTTC
>TRBD1|TRBV12-5|.|TRBJ1-2
CASGLGGTGQTGGYTF
TGTGCTAGTGGTTTGGGAGGGACAGGGCAAACTGGGGGCTACACCTTC
>TRBD2|TRBV5-1|.|TRBJ2-7
CASSLLKRDLYEQYF
TGCGCCAGCAGCTTGTTGAAGCGGGATCTATACGAGCAGTACTTC
>TRBD1|TRBV5-1|.|TRBJ1-5
CASSIAGGREPQHF
TGCGCCAGCAGTATCGCAGGGGGCCGGGAGCCCCAGCATTTT
>TRBD1|TRBV15|.|TRBJ1-4
CATSRGQGGTNEKLFF
TGTGCCACCAGCAGAGGACAGGGAGGAACTAATGAAAAACTGTTTTTT
>.|TRBV18|.|TRBJ1-1
CASSPPGGGPQAFF
TGTGCCAGCTCACCGCCCGGGGGAGGGCCTCAAGCTTTCTTT
>.|TRBV4-1|few|TRBJ1-2
CASSQEISPQAGYTF
TGCGCCAGCAGCCAAGAAATCTCGCCCCAGGCCGGCTACACCTTC
>TRBD2|TRBV7-3|.|TRBJ2-1
CASSLSSGRAEAFF
TGTGCCAGCAGCTTATCGAGCGGGAGGGCCGAGGCGTTCTTC
>.|TRBV6-6|.|TRBJ1-2
CASSLTENYGYTF
TGTGCCAGCAGCCTGACAGAGAACTATGGCTACACCTTC
>.|TRBV5-1|.|TRBJ2-1
CASSLGIGGPSGNEQFF
TGCGCCAGCAGCTTGGGCATCGGAGGGCCCTCAGGCAATGAGCAGTTCTTC
>.|TRBV5-6|.|TRBJ2-1
CASSLDRVSSYNEQFF
TGTGCCAGCAGCTTGGACAGGGTCAGCTCCTACAATGAGCAGTTCTTC
>TRBD1|TRBV10-3|.|TRBJ1-1
CAISEKGQANTEAFF
TGTGCCATCAGTGAAAAGGGACAGGCGAACACTGAAGCTTTCTTT
>TRBD1|TRBV5-1|.|TRBJ2-3
CASSPSTGAADTQYF
TGCGCCAGCAGCCCCTCGACAGGGGCGGCAGATACGCAGTATTTT
>TRBD1|TRBV2|few|TRBJ1-2
CASISGQGYGYTF
TGTGCCAGCATCTCGGGACAGGGCTATGGCTACACCTTC
>TRBD1|TRBV7-7|.|TRBJ2-2
CASSVGQGTGELFF
TGTGCTAGCAGCGTGGGACAGGGCACCGGGGAGCTGTTTTTT
>.|TRBV19|.|TRBJ2-5
CASSMSRGPQETQYF
TGTGCCAGTAGTATGTCCAGGGGCCCCCAAGAGACCCAGTACTTC
>.|TRBV2|.|TRBJ1-5
CASSDLDTVWQPQHF
TGTGCCAGCAGTGATCTTGATACAGTCTGGCAGCCCCAGCATTTT
>.|TRBV6-1|.|TRBJ2-4
CASSARQQLAKNIQYF
TGTGCCAGCAGTGCGCGACAGCAACTAGCCAAAAACATTCAGTACTTC
>.|TRBV6-6|few|TRBJ1-4
CASSYYSLWEKLFF
TGTGCCAGCAGTTATTACTCTCTTTGGGAAAAACTGTTTTTT